This T cell receptor beta chain emerged from a study of T cells in Graves' hyperthyroidism and ophthalmopathy. Study-level findings and limits: It was a median about 6 months before onset that the model predicted ophthalmopathy. Most expanded thyroid clonotypes above 0.001 also appeared in blood.

Ten or more counts support this clonotype. Its matching antigen is unknown. Ophthalmopathy patients all had a Clinical Activity Score of at least 3, a NOSPECS grade of at least 4 and disease under 3 months old. Thyroid ultrasound and orbital computed tomography, with clinical symptoms and serum thyroxine and TRAb, informed diagnoses. From RNA transcripts, TCR beta CDR3 regions were amplified. With the HTBI primer set, the TCR CDR3 went through a first round of RT-PCR. One entry per CDR3 protein, called by TCRdb with MiXCR from the multiplex PCR reads. Counted here are about 480,000 distinct CDR3 sequences, about 24% occurring once; the ten biggest clones make up around 11%. The V end was cut by 1 base, the J end by 2 bases, with 8 bases between. The CDR3 sequence is 14 residues long. Germline CDR1 reads MNHEY; CDR2 reads SVGAGI.

The sequence derives from a woman in her twenties or thirties with Graves' ophthalmopathy. The sequencing input was blood. The rearrangement uses TRBV6-5 and TRBJ2-5; D possibly corresponds to TRBD2 (5 bases). The CDR3 coding sequence is TGTGCCAGCAGTTACTGGACGGGGCAAGAGACCCAGTACTTC. It yields the protein CASSYWTGQETQYF.